The source of this T cell receptor beta chain is a study of blood T cell repertoires in COVID-19. About the study: PBMCs, B-cell-depleted T cells, or T cells provided the cDNA or gDNA that made up the material.

Authors' data handling: The authors estimated nucleated cell counts from reference gene primer amplification. Data came from immunoSEQ multiplex PCR; TCRdb stores just in-frame clones and leaves some out. Clone size and V and J calls were adopted from that table, with D and trimming inferred from the DNA. The data contain about 220,000 clones, 80% of them singletons. Germline CDR1 is MNHNS and CDR2 is SASEGT. The CDR3 loop spans 11 amino acids. A remark on this clone: A read error may produce the germline difference seen at one junction end.

Material for sequencing was peripheral blood. The sequence derives from a woman between 70 and 85 years old with acute or convalescent COVID-19. The chain employs TRBV6-1 and TRBJ2-1; a possible D gene is TRBD1 (6 bases). The CDR3 loop is CASREDRIQFF. CDR3 nucleotides: TGTGCCAGCAGGGAAGACAGGATACAGTTCTTC.